The 19 T cell receptor beta chains presented below share a single source sample, sequenced in a study of CD8 T cells in ankylosing spondylitis. TCRdb independently ran MiXCR on the 5' RACE reads; one entry per CDR3 protein. The profile shows about 150,000 distinct CDR3 sequences, roughly 31% of them singletons. The sample consisted of synovial fluid, either unsorted or a sorted T cell fraction (not recorded which). The receptors originated from a male donor with ankylosing spondylitis.

This clonotype was seen many times. The chain joins TRBV28 to TRBJ2-3, with 9 bases matching TRBD2. CDR3 length equals 21 residues. The V segment lost 5 bases and the J segment 3 bases; nucleotides outside the gene matches: 24. Germline V CDR1 and CDR2: MDHEN, SYDVKM. As DNA, the CDR3 is TGTGCCAGCAGTCCGTCAGCGGGGGGCCGTAGGAGAGGGGATCGAACAGATACGCAGTATTTT. It translates to CASSPSAGGRRRGDRTDTQYF.

This chain connects TRBV5-1 to TRBJ2-1; TRBD2 matches 11 bases. After removal of 2 bases from V and 7 bases from J, the junction contained 2 bases not matched to a gene. CDR1 is SGHRS and CDR2 is YFSETQ in the germline V gene. CDR3 size: 14 residues. In nucleotides, the CDR3 is TGCGCCAGCAGCTTTAGCGGGAGGGTTAATGAGCAGTTCTTC. Translating gives CASSFSGRVNEQFF.

The rearrangement uses TRBV7-2 and TRBJ2-1, with 8 positions matching TRBD2. Germline V CDR1 and CDR2: SGHTA, FQGNSA. The CDR3 runs to 15 residues. With V trimmed by 2 bases and J by 2 bases, 2 bases remained unmatched. The CDR3 DNA follows: TGTGCCAGCAGCTTAAGCGGGAGCCCCTACAATGAGCAGTTCTTC. Amino acids: CASSLSGSPYNEQFF.

This clonotype showed up many times. The chain links TRBV7-2 to TRBJ1-1; D perhaps matches TRBD1 (5 bases). The CDR3 has 16 amino acids. Germline lookup yields CDR1 SGHTA and CDR2 FQGNSA. The V and J ends lost 1 base and 5 bases respectively, with 17 bases between them. CDR3 bases: TGTGCCAGCAGCTTAGGGTCCGCCGGGACTGGGACTGAAGCTTTCTTT. Its translation is CASSLGSAGTGTEAFF.

This clonotype was seen ten or more times. The genes are TRBV20-1 and TRBJ2-1; D possibly uses TRBD1 or TRBD2 (7 bases each). Trimming took 4 bases from V and 4 from J, leaving 17 bases between them. The CDR3 runs to 15 residues. The V gene's germline CDR1 is DFQATT and CDR2 SNEGSKA (reference sequence). Written as DNA, the CDR3 is TGCAGTGCTAATCCCCCCAGGGGGGGATACAATGAGCAGTTCTTC. Its translation is CSANPPRGGYNEQFF.

The chain has TRBV29-1 and TRBJ2-3; D unclear. The CDR3 spans 15 residues. Trimming left V 5 bases short and J 3 bases short, with 18 bases between. The germline V gene has CDR1 SQVTM and CDR2 ANQGSEA. Written as DNA, the CDR3 is TGCAGCGTTATAGGGTCAAATCTTGGTACAGATACGCAGTATTTT. Amino acids: CSVIGSNLGTDTQYF.

This chain uses TRBV9 with TRBJ2-2; 7 nucleotides align to TRBD1. The trim removed 3 bases at V and 1 base at J, leaving 0 bases unmatched. The germline gives CDR1 SGDLS, CDR2 YYNGEE. The CDR3 is 14 amino acids. CDR3 in DNA: TGTGCCAGCAGCGGGACAGGGAACACCGGGGAGCTGTTTTTT. The encoded protein is CASSGTGNTGELFF.

The chain combines TRBV27 with TRBJ2-2, with D hard to call. The CDR3 sequence is 15 residues long. Deletions cut 2 bases from V and 1 base from J, with 8 bases between. The germline gives CDR1 MNHEY, CDR2 SMNVEV (reference sequence). The CDR3, as DNA: TGTGCCAGCAGTTTAAAGGCCGGGAACACCGGGGAGCTGTTTTTT. This encodes CASSLKAGNTGELFF.

This clonotype was detected a few times. The chain has TRBV28 and TRBJ2-6; 12 bases are a match to TRBD2. The V segment lost 6 bases and the J segment 4 bases; nucleotides outside the gene matches: 4. The CDR3 is 16 residues long. Germline loops: CDR1 MDHEN, CDR2 SYDVKM. CDR3 protein: CASRPSGRGGANVLTF. CDR3 nucleotides: TGTGCCAGCAGACCTAGCGGGAGGGGCGGGGCCAACGTCCTGACTTTC.

The chain has TRBV7-2 and TRBJ1-2; TRBD1 might be the D (5 bases). Germline values: CDR1 SGHTA, CDR2 FQGNSA. CDR3 size: 15 residues. With 7 bases removed from V and 8 bases from J, the gap between germline ends came to 23 bases. Here the CDR3 reads CASNKAADGGGGYTF. The CDR3 DNA follows: TGTGCCAGCAACAAGGCGGCGGACGGGGGAGGGGGCTACACCTTC.

The chain carries TRBV2 and TRBJ1-1, with D tentatively TRBD1 (5 bases). The V and J ends lost 6 bases and 5 bases respectively, with 13 bases between them. The CDR3 has 13 amino acids. Germline CDR1 SNHLY, CDR2 FYNNEI. CDR3 in DNA: TGTGCCAGCAGCCGACAGCTGGGGACTGAAGCTTTCTTT. Protein: CASSRQLGTEAFF. Drawing the rest from reference TRBV2 and TRBJ1-1, the complete variable domain is EPEVTQTPSHQVTQMGQEVILRCVPISNHLYFYWYRQILGQKVEFLVSFYNNEISEKSEIFDDQFSVERPDGSNFTLKIRSTKLEDSAMYFCASSRQLGTEAFFGQGTRLTVV.

The V call is TRBV18, the J call TRBJ2-1; D might be TRBD1 (6 bases). Trimming cost V 2 bases and J 10 bases, with 12 bases left between them. Germline V gene data show CDR1 as KGHSH and CDR2 as LQKENI. CDR3 length equals 13 residues. The CDR3 DNA reads TGTGCCAGCTCACCAGGGAATACAGGGGAGCAGTTCTTC. Translating gives CASSPGNTGEQFF.

This chain connects TRBV4-2 to TRBJ2-1, with 8 bases that match TRBD2. The V gene's germline CDR1 is LGHNA and CDR2 YNFKEQ. With V trimmed by 0 bases and J by 1 base, 5 bases remained unmatched. CDR3 length: 17 residues. This CDR3 reads CASSQDLAGHSYNEQFF. The CDR3 nucleotides read TGTGCCAGCAGCCAAGATTTAGCGGGACATTCCTACAATGAGCAGTTCTTC.

This clonotype turned up a few times. The V call is TRBV5-1, the J call TRBJ2-5; D possibly corresponds to TRBD1 (6 bases). V dropped 3 bases and J dropped 2 bases, with 11 bases sitting between them. The CDR3 length is 14 residues. Germline-derived CDR1 and CDR2 are SGHRS and YFSETQ. The CDR3 nucleotides read TGCGCCAGCAGCTCCGTCGACAGGCAAGAGACCCAGTACTTC. It yields the protein CASSSVDRQETQYF. Drawing the rest from reference TRBV5-1 and TRBJ2-5, the complete variable domain is KAGVTQTPRYLIKTRGQQVTLSCSPISGHRSVSWYQQTPGQGLQFLFEYFSETQRNKGNFPGRFSGRQFSNSRSEMNVSTLELGDSALYLCASSSVDRQETQYFGPGTRLLVL.

V usage is TRBV20-1 and J usage is TRBJ1-5; the match to TRBD1 covers 7 bases. Trimming removed 3 bases from V and 0 bases from J; junction bases left unmatched: 8. The CDR3 runs to 16 residues. Germline values: CDR1 DFQATT, CDR2 SNEGSKA (reference sequence). CDR3 DNA: TGCAGTGCTAGTCGGGGACAGTCTTTTAGCAATCAGCCCCAGCATTTT. Translation: CSASRGQSFSNQPQHF.

The rearrangement uses TRBV12-3 or TRBV12-4 and TRBJ1-1; D gene unclear. The V end was cut by 2 bases, the J end by 1 base, with 11 bases between. The CDR3 runs 15 residues. DNA for the CDR3: TGTGCCAGCAGTTTAAAACGGCAGGCGAACACTGAAGCTTTCTTT. Translation: CASSLKRQANTEAFF.

The chain uses TRBV12-5 and TRBJ1-5; a possible D gene is TRBD1 (6 bases). The CDR3 runs 13 residues. From germline, CDR1 is LGHNT and CDR2 FRNRAP. Trimming took 6 bases from V and 7 from J, leaving 13 bases between them. The CDR3 protein is CASGVGGPQPQHF. The CDR3 DNA sequence: TGTGCTAGTGGGGTAGGGGGTCCCCAGCCCCAGCATTTT.

This clonotype was recorded a few times. The chain recombines TRBV4-1 with TRBJ1-4; D is undetermined. Germline V lookup: CDR1 MGHRA, CDR2 YSYEKL. V lost 0 bases and J lost 1, with 15 bases in between. This CDR3 region has 18 residues. CDR3 bases: TGCGCCAGCAGCCAAGAGGCCCGAAACTCTGGAACTAATGAAAAACTGTTTTTT. It yields the protein CASSQEARNSGTNEKLFF.

The genes are TRBV5-1 and TRBJ2-3; 8 bases map to TRBD2. V shed 0 bases and J 3 bases; nucleotides not matched to a gene: 6. This CDR3 spans 16 amino acids. The germline V gene has CDR1 SGHRS and CDR2 YFSETQ. The chain's CDR3 is CASSLAGGAGTDTQYF. Here the CDR3 DNA reads TGCGCCAGCAGCTTGGCCGGGGGGGCCGGGACAGATACGCAGTATTTT. Complete variable domain (other parts from reference TRBV5-1 and TRBJ2-3): KAGVTQTPRYLIKTRGQQVTLSCSPISGHRSVSWYQQTPGQGLQFLFEYFSETQRNKGNFPGRFSGRQFSNSRSEMNVSTLELGDSALYLCASSLAGGAGTDTQYFGPGTRLTVL.